Below are 9 T cell receptor beta chains sequenced from a single sample in a study. TCRdb reprocessed the 5' RACE reads with MiXCR, giving one entry per CDR3 protein. The sample lists tens of thousands of distinct CDR3 sequences; 28% were seen once. The sequenced sample consisted of naive CD4+ T cells sorted from blood. The subset here: naive CD4+ T cells, CD4+CD45RA+CD25-. The receptors here all came from a female donor with breast cancer.

Comments on this clonotype: The CDR3 end shows no conserved phenylalanine or tryptophan, and so a read error is likely. This chain joins TRBV15 and TRBJ1-6; no clear D. The ends were cut back, 0 bases at V and 9 bases at J, with 12 bases in the middle. The CDR3 totals 15 residues. CDR1 and CDR2 from the germline V gene are LNHNV and YYDKDF (reference sequence). The CDR3 is CATSRDRIGRSPLHL. The CDR3 DNA reads as TGTGCCACCAGCAGAGATCGTATTGGGCGTTCACCCCTCCACCTT.

The J gene is TRBJ1-1, the V gene TRBV29-1, with a possible D match to TRBD1 (5 bases). The V end lost 7 bases, the J end lost 4 bases, and 22 bases lay between the germline ends. The CDR3 contains 15 residues. The V gene's germline CDR1 is SQVTM and CDR2 ANQGSEA. This chain's CDR3 is CSAERPKWGSTEAFF. For the CDR3, the DNA is TGCAGCGCGGAGCGACCCAAGTGGGGGAGCACTGAAGCTTTCTTT.

This clonotype occurred a few times. The chain uses TRBV5-1 and TRBJ2-7, with TRBD2 matching 8 bases. Looked up from germline, CDR1 is SGHRS and CDR2 is YFSETQ. The CDR3 loop spans 14 amino acids. Trimming cost V 4 bases and J 5 bases; bases outside gene matches: 8. The DNA of the CDR3 is TGCGCCAGCAGCAACAGCGGGAGTGTCGACGAGCAGTACTTC. Translated, it gives CASSNSGSVDEQYF. The complete variable domain, with remaining parts taken from reference TRBV5-1 and TRBJ2-7, reads KAGVTQTPRYLIKTRGQQVTLSCSPISGHRSVSWYQQTPGQGLQFLFEYFSETQRNKGNFPGRFSGRQFSNSRSEMNVSTLELGDSALYLCASSNSGSVDEQYFGPGTRLTVT.

Of note for this clonotype: A read error may account for a junction end that differs from germline. This chain connects TRBV20-1 to TRBJ2-4; no clear D. This CDR3 has 15 residues. From germline, CDR1 is DFQATT and CDR2 SNEGSKA (reference sequence). The CDR3 is CGAVKVPMTKNIQYF. The CDR3 nucleotides are TGCGGTGCTGTCAAGGTCCCTATGACCAAAAACATTCAGTACTTC.

The chain is built from TRBV5-1 and TRBJ1-5; D is undetermined. Germline CDR1 SGHRS, CDR2 YFSETQ. This CDR3 has 15 amino acids. V was pared by 0 bases and J by 3 bases, with 10 bases between. The CDR3 here is CASSLGQETNQPQHF. The DNA of the CDR3 is TGCGCCAGCAGCTTGGGGCAGGAGACCAATCAGCCCCAGCATTTT. Complete variable domain (other parts from reference TRBV5-1 and TRBJ1-5): KAGVTQTPRYLIKTRGQQVTLSCSPISGHRSVSWYQQTPGQGLQFLFEYFSETQRNKGNFPGRFSGRQFSNSRSEMNVSTLELGDSALYLCASSLGQETNQPQHFGDGTRLSIL.

The table lists this clonotype with many counts. The chain recombines TRBV24-1 with TRBJ2-1; no clear D gene. Germline-derived CDR1 and CDR2 are KGHDR and SFDVKD. The CDR3 sequence is 13 residues long. V shed 0 bases and J shed 5 bases, with 4 bases lying between them. CDR3 in DNA: TGTGCCACCAGTGATTTGCGGGACAATGAGCAGTTCTTC. Amino acids: CATSDLRDNEQFF.

This clonotype was counted only a few times. The genes are TRBV7-9 and TRBJ2-7; D call uncertain. The CDR3 is 15 residues long. The ends were cut back, 2 bases at V and 0 bases at J, with 11 bases in the middle. Germline CDR1 reads SEHNR; CDR2 reads FQNEAQ (reference sequence). The CDR3 DNA follows: TGTGCCAGCAGCTTAAGTGGCAGCTACTCCTACGAGCAGTACTTC. This gives the protein CASSLSGSYSYEQYF.

This clonotype was counted only a few times. The rearrangement links TRBV6-6 to TRBJ1-1; TRBD1 agrees at 9 bases. The CDR3 is made up of 16 amino acids. Germline-derived CDR1 and CDR2 are MNHNY and SVGAGI (reference sequence). V lost 1 base to trimming and J lost 2 bases; unmatched junction nucleotides: 5. DNA for the CDR3: TGTGCCAGCAGTTACTGGGCGGGACAGGGCAACACTGAAGCTTTCTTT. Protein sequence: CASSYWAGQGNTEAFF.

In this sample, this clonotype turned up a few times. The V call is TRBV5-1, the J call TRBJ2-7, with a possible D match to TRBD2 (6 bases). The CDR3 extends over 18 amino acids. The V end lost 0 bases, the J end lost 7 bases, and 26 bases lay between the germline ends. Looked up from germline, CDR1 is SGHRS and CDR2 is YFSETQ. DNA for the CDR3: TGCGCCAGCAGCTTGGTATTTGGTACGACTAGAGGGGTTGGAGAGCAGTACTTC. Translating it yields CASSLVFGTTRGVGEQYF.